These 29 T cell receptor beta chains share one sample of origin, sequenced in a study of T cell responses to AZD1222 COVID-19 vaccine. This table comes from immunoSEQ multiplex PCR, and its TCRdb copy is limited to in-frame clones, with some not included. The sample includes around 170,000 clones, approximately 90% of them seen just once. This specimen consisted of peripheral blood, obtained on day 0 of AZD1222 vaccination. The receptor source for this set is an adult in good health.

In this sample, this clone turned up once. This chain joins TRBV5-1 and TRBJ1-1; possible D gene TRBD1, 5 bases. The CDR3 contains 16 residues. V lost 4 bases and J 5 bases, leaving 21 bases between the germline ends. Germline CDR1 is SGHRS and CDR2 is YFSETQ. This CDR3 is CASSPRPGGENTEAFF. The DNA for the CDR3 is TGCGCCAGCAGCCCCAGACCGGGGGGGGAAAATACTGAAGCTTTCTTT.

V gene TRBV6-1 combines with J gene TRBJ2-2; 9 bases match TRBD1. The CDR3 spans 16 residues. V gave up 3 bases and J gave up 5 bases; unmatched junction bases: 7. Germline-derived CDR1 and CDR2 are MNHNS and SASEGT. CDR3 region: CASSEGQGIRTGELFF. CDR3 in DNA: TGTGCCAGCAGTGAGGGACAGGGCATCCGGACCGGGGAGCTGTTTTTT.

CDR3 residues: CASSLLLGDTEAFF. In nucleotides, the CDR3 is TGTGCCAGCTCACTACTCTTAGGGGACACTGAAGCTTTCTTT. The chain links TRBV18 to TRBJ1-1; TRBD1 might be the D (5 bases). Germline CDR1 and CDR2: KGHSH and LQKENI. CDR3 length: 14 amino acids. V lost 4 bases and J lost 3, with 12 bases in between.

This rearrangement joins TRBV28 to TRBJ1-2; a weak D match, TRBD1 (5 bases). V was pared by 7 bases and J by 3 bases, with 18 bases between. From germline, CDR1 is MDHEN and CDR2 SYDVKM. There are 15 residues in the CDR3. The CDR3 is CASITLQGGYYGYTF. CDR3 sequence (DNA): TGTGCCAGCATCACTCTGCAGGGAGGGTACTATGGCTACACCTTC.

J is TRBJ1-3 and V is TRBV5-1, with unresolved D. In germline, CDR1 is SGHRS, CDR2 YFSETQ. This CDR3 contains 15 residues. V lost 7 bases to trimming and J lost 0 bases, with 14 bases between them. The CDR3 spells CASQTLGSSGNTIYF. The CDR3 bases are TGCGCCAGCCAAACCCTCGGCAGCTCTGGAAACACCATATATTTT.

This rearrangement joins TRBV12-5 to TRBJ1-1; tentative D call: TRBD1 (6 bases). Per germline, CDR1 LGHNT and CDR2 FRNRAP. V was pared by 5 bases and J by 5 bases, with 15 bases between. CDR3 length: 14 residues. DNA for the CDR3: TGTGCTAGTGGTCGTCGGGGGGCGAGTACTGAAGCTTTCTTT. Its translation: CASGRRGASTEAFF.

This clone appeared a few times. V usage is TRBV28 and J usage is TRBJ1-5; a possible D gene is TRBD1 (6 bases). V was shortened by 6 bases and J by 2 bases, with 8 bases between the two germline ends. Per the germline V gene, CDR1 is MDHEN and CDR2 is SYDVKM. This CDR3 contains 13 residues. CDR3 in DNA: TGTGCCAGCAGAACAGGGCGCAATCAGCCCCAGCATTTT. Translation: CASRTGRNQPQHF.

V usage is TRBV3-1 (or the pseudogene TRBV3-2) and J usage is TRBJ2-3; D may be TRBD2 (7 bases). Germline V CDR1 and CDR2: LGHDT, YNNKEL (reference sequence). V was clipped by 3 bases and J by 1 base, with 35 bases between them. The CDR3 consists of 23 residues. This CDR3 is CASSHRGGIAGQTGPYGTDTQYF. CDR3 bases: TGTGCCAGCAGCCATAGGGGGGGCATAGCGGGCCAAACGGGTCCCTATGGCACAGATACGCAGTATTTT.

The chain combines TRBV11-2 with TRBJ2-7, with a possible D match to TRBD2 (6 bases). CDR3 length: 15 amino acids. The V end was cut by 0 bases, the J end by 4 bases, with 13 bases between. Germline CDR1 is SGHAT and CDR2 is FQNNGV. CDR3 loop: CASSLDRLGSYEQYF. CDR3 nucleotides: TGTGCCAGCAGCTTAGATAGACTAGGCTCTTACGAGCAGTACTTC.

This clone was seen once. The chain is built from TRBV2 and TRBJ2-7, with D possibly being TRBD2 (7 bases). Germline CDR1 reads SNHLY; CDR2 reads FYNNEI. This CDR3 contains 15 residues. The V gene lost 11 bases and the J gene lost 6 bases, with 26 bases spanning the gap. The CDR3 reads CASSWEGEFMGEQYF. In DNA, the CDR3 is TGTGCCTCCTCGTGGGAGGGGGAGTTCATGGGCGAGCAGTACTTC.

The chain has TRBV28 and TRBJ1-1; D gene uncertain. The CDR3 contains 13 residues. Trimming pared 5 bases from V and 2 bases from J, leaving 9 bases between. Germline CDR1 is MDHEN and CDR2 is SYDVKM. The CDR3 loop is CASSPTFNTEAFF. DNA for the CDR3: TGTGCCAGCAGTCCCACCTTTAACACTGAAGCTTTCTTT.

The chain combines TRBV28 with TRBJ2-3, with 14 bases matching TRBD2. This CDR3 is built from 18 residues. Looked up from germline, CDR1 is MDHEN and CDR2 is SYDVKM. V lost 5 bases and J lost 2; bases outside the gene matches: 9. CDR3 nucleotide sequence: TGTGCCAGCAGTCCACCCCCGACTAGCGGGAGGGTCACAGATACGCAGTATTTT. Translated: CASSPPPTSGRVTDTQYF.

The chain is built from TRBV28 and TRBJ1-4; tentatively, D is TRBD1 (5 bases). CDR3 length equals 18 residues. CDR1 and CDR2 from the germline V gene are MDHEN and SYDVKM. V lost 6 bases and J 0 bases, leaving 20 bases between the germline ends. CDR3 nucleotides: TGTGCCAGCAGACAACCGTTAAGGACATTTTCAACTAATGAAAAACTGTTTTTT. Translated, it gives CASRQPLRTFSTNEKLFF.

The table lists this clone with a count of one. The V gene is TRBV30, the J gene TRBJ1-5; 7 bases are shared with TRBD1. Trimming cost V 4 bases and J 9 bases; bases outside gene matches: 9. The germline V gene has CDR1 GTSNPN and CDR2 SVGIG (reference sequence). The CDR3 runs to 13 residues. CDR3 DNA sequence: TGTGCCTGGACAACAGGGGCCTCAGGGCCCCAGCATTTT. Its translation is CAWTTGASGPQHF.

V gene TRBV11-3 combines with J gene TRBJ1-1; 9 bases are shared with TRBD1. Germline assignment: CDR1 SGHNT and CDR2 YENEEA. V lost 6 bases to trimming and J lost 4 bases; unmatched junction nucleotides: 6. The CDR3 has 14 residues. For the CDR3, the DNA is TGTGCCAGCAGTTGGACAGGGGCGGGCACTGAAGCTTTCTTT. Translation gives CASSWTGAGTEAFF.

The chain joins TRBV14 to TRBJ1-2; 8 bases agree with TRBD1. J was trimmed by 4 bases and V by 8 bases; bases with no gene match: 12. The CDR3 sequence is 15 residues long. The germline V gene has CDR1 SGHDN and CDR2 FVKESK. Here the CDR3 reads CASGSTGATAYGYTF. DNA of the CDR3: TGTGCCAGCGGATCGACAGGGGCGACTGCCTATGGCTACACCTTC. Looking up the rest from reference TRBV14 and TRBJ1-2 gives the full variable domain: EAGVTQFPSHSVIEKGQTVTLRCDPISGHDNLYWYRRVMGKEIKFLLHFVKESKQDESGMPNNRFLAERTGGTYSTLKVQPAELEDSGVYFCASGSTGATAYGYTFGSGTRLTVV.

The J gene is TRBJ1-2, the V gene TRBV19; D is undetermined. The V end lost 8 bases, the J end lost 1 base, and 8 bases lay between the germline ends. The germline CDR1 and CDR2 sequences are LNHDA and SQIVND (reference sequence). The CDR3 totals 12 residues. CDR3 in amino acids: CASSDRNYGYTF. The CDR3 DNA follows: TGTGCCAGTTCGGACCGTAACTATGGCTACACCTTC.

V usage is TRBV7-3 and J usage is TRBJ1-6; no clear D gene. Trimming removed 0 bases at V and 10 bases at J, with 10 bases between. This CDR3 spans 14 amino acids. CDR1 and CDR2 from the germline V gene are SGHTA and FQGTGA. Here the CDR3 reads CASSLTPLASPLHF. DNA for the CDR3: TGTGCCAGCAGCTTAACCCCCCTCGCATCACCCCTCCACTTT.

The chain carries TRBV6-6 and TRBJ2-7; TRBD1 is a possible D gene (6 bases). V dropped 6 bases and J dropped 3 bases, with 15 bases sitting between them. The germline CDR1 and CDR2 sequences are MNHNY and SVGAGI (reference sequence). CDR3 length: 14 amino acids. Here the CDR3 reads CASRPRTESYEQYF. Written as DNA, the CDR3 is TGTGCCAGCAGACCCCGGACAGAGAGCTACGAGCAGTACTTC.

J is TRBJ2-7 and V is TRBV27; 9 nucleotides match TRBD2. Trimming cost V 3 bases and J 4 bases; bases outside gene matches: 10. The CDR3 has 16 residues. The germline V gene has CDR1 MNHEY and CDR2 SMNVEV (reference sequence). The CDR3 DNA reads TGTGCCAGCAGTTTCCGGGGGACTAGCCGATCTTACGAGCAGTACTTC. It yields the protein CASSFRGTSRSYEQYF.

DNA of the CDR3: TGTGCCAGCATCATGGGGGGGTTGGGTGAAAAACTGTTTTTT. Translation gives CASIMGGLGEKLFF. The V call is TRBV28, the J call TRBJ1-4; weak D call: TRBD1 (5 bases). Trimming left V 7 bases short and J 7 bases short, with 16 bases between. CDR1 and CDR2 (germline): MDHEN, SYDVKM. The CDR3 is 14 amino acids.

The rearrangement links TRBV10-1 to TRBJ2-7; D ambiguous. The germline V gene encodes CDR1 WNHNN and CDR2 SYGVQD (reference sequence). V was cut by 2 bases and J by 8 bases, with 13 bases left in between. This CDR3 is built from 13 residues. CDR3 sequence: CASSEAYGRQQYF. In nucleotides, the CDR3 is TGCGCCAGCAGTGAGGCATATGGACGCCAGCAGTACTTC.

The CDR3 nucleotides read TGCGCCAGCAGCCAGGAGACAGGGCGGACCACTGAAGCTTTCTTT. Encoded protein: CASSQETGRTTEAFF. The chain uses TRBV4-1 and TRBJ1-1; 7 bases match TRBD1. Germline CDR1 reads MGHRA; CDR2 reads YSYEKL. The length of the CDR3 is 15 residues. The ends lost 3 bases at V and 4 bases at J; junction bases unmatched: 8.

V and J are TRBV3-1 (or the pseudogene TRBV3-2) and TRBJ2-5; D gene unclear. The ends were cut back, 1 base at V and 4 bases at J, with 16 bases in the middle. The CDR3 is 16 amino acids. Germline CDR1 reads LGHDT; CDR2 reads YNNKEL (reference sequence). CDR3 bases: TGTGCCAGCAGCCAAGTATTGGGGAACCCAAGAGAGACCCAGTACTTC. As protein: CASSQVLGNPRETQYF.

This rearrangement joins TRBV9 to TRBJ1-4; TRBD1 aligns across 11 bases. This CDR3 comprises 18 residues. Looked up from germline, CDR1 is SGDLS and CDR2 is YYNGEE. V was clipped by 0 bases and J by 2 bases; unmatched bases: 6. The CDR3 bases are TGTGCCAGCAGCGTAGCTTCAGGGACAGGGGGTACTAATGAAAAACTGTTTTTT. Translation gives CASSVASGTGGTNEKLFF.

The chain has TRBV2 and TRBJ2-1; 8 bases map to TRBD2. CDR3 length: 15 amino acids. CDR1 is SNHLY and CDR2 is FYNNEI in the germline V gene. The V segment lost 5 bases and the J segment 1 base; nucleotides outside the gene matches: 4. In DNA form, the CDR3 reads TGTGCCAGCAGTTCCCAGCGGGAGTCCTACAATGAGCAGTTCTTC. This encodes CASSSQRESYNEQFF. Full variable domain (outside the CDR3, taken from reference TRBV2 and TRBJ2-1): EPEVTQTPSHQVTQMGQEVILRCVPISNHLYFYWYRQILGQKVEFLVSFYNNEISEKSEIFDDQFSVERPDGSNFTLKIRSTKLEDSAMYFCASSSQRESYNEQFFGPGTRLTVL.

The CDR3 DNA reads as TGTGCCTGTTTAGGGGTTTCGGAGCAGTACTTC. This codes for CACLGVSEQYF. The chain uses TRBV30 and TRBJ2-7; D may be TRBD1 (5 bases). Trimming pared 6 bases from V and 7 bases from J, leaving 13 bases between. The CDR3 contains 11 residues. Germline CDR1 reads GTSNPN; CDR2 reads SVGIG (reference sequence). Using reference TRBV30 and TRBJ2-7 for the parts outside the CDR3, the full variable domain is SQTIHQWPATLVQPVGSPLSLECTVEGTSNPNLYWYRQAAGRGLQLLFYSVGIGQISSEVPQNLSASRPQDRQFILSSKKLLLSDSGFYLCACLGVSEQYFGPGTRLTVT.

This clone has just one count. The rearrangement links TRBV19 to TRBJ1-3, with TRBD1 as a possible D gene (5 bases). Looked up from germline, CDR1 is LNHDA and CDR2 is SQIVND (reference sequence). This CDR3 is 19 amino acids long. V dropped 3 bases and J dropped 0 bases, with 21 bases sitting between them. CDR3 bases: TGTGCCAGTAGTATCGTGTTTGACAGATCAAAAATCTCTGGAAACACCATATATTTT. It is translated as CASSIVFDRSKISGNTIYF.

This clone has only one observation. The chain uses TRBV18 and TRBJ2-5; 9 nucleotides match TRBD2. The CDR3 runs 16 residues. After removal of 0 bases from V and 3 bases from J, the junction contained 5 bases not matched to a gene. Germline V CDR1 and CDR2: KGHSH, LQKENI. DNA for the CDR3: TGTGCCAGCTCACCACCTGCGACTAGCGGAAAAGAGACCCAGTACTTC. It codes for CASSPPATSGKETQYF.